The clone carrying this T cell receptor beta chain was found a few times. The V end was cut by 4 bases, the J end by 1 base, with 13 bases between. The germline V gene has CDR1 LGHNA and CDR2 YNFKEQ. This CDR3 is built from 15 residues. The data were obtained in a study of blood T cell repertoires in COVID-19. On the study more broadly: Sources were T cells, B-cell-depleted T cells, or PBMCs; the material itself was cDNA or gDNA.

Original methodology: Reference gene primers were amplified, and this amplification served to estimate nucleated cell counts. TCRdb's copy holds only in-frame clones and misses some; the assay was immunoSEQ multiplex PCR. V and J calls and clone size are given by that table; D and trimming were obtained from the DNA. The data show 120,000 to 150,000 clones, approximately 73% seen once. Sequencing was done on a sample of peripheral blood. The sequence derives from a man between 60 and 75 years old with acute or convalescent COVID-19. This sequence joins TRBV4-2 and TRBJ2-5; D may be TRBD1 (6 bases). This CDR3 reads CASSRQGTLQETQYF. In DNA, the CDR3 is TGTGCCAGCAGCCGGCAGGGGACACTCCAAGAGACCCAGTACTTC.